These 6 T cell receptor beta chains were sequenced from one sample in a study of Ad26.COV2.S vaccination and SARS-CoV-2 variants. Repertoires were generated with immunoSEQ multiplex PCR, while TCRdb's copy carries only in-frame clones and drops some. The sample consists of just over 350,000 clones, 92% of them appearing once. Here the sequenced sample was peripheral blood, taken after recovery from COVID-19. These receptors originate from a human donor who had recovered from COVID-19.

V is TRBV3-1 (or the pseudogene TRBV3-2) and J is TRBJ1-2; 9 bases are shared with TRBD1. V shed 7 bases and J 6 bases; nucleotides not matched to a gene: 18. From germline, CDR1 is LGHDT and CDR2 YNNKEL (reference sequence). This CDR3 has 17 amino acids. DNA of the CDR3: TGTGCCAGCACCCCCGATAGGTCCGGGACAGGGCTAAATGGCTACACCTTC. Translating it yields CASTPDRSGTGLNGYTF.

This chain joins TRBV9 and TRBJ1-1; D is possibly TRBD1 (6 bases). V lost 4 bases to trimming and J lost 5 bases, with 12 bases between them. CDR3 length equals 13 residues. CDR1 SGDLS and CDR2 YYNGEE come from the germline V gene. In nucleotides, the CDR3 is TGTGCCAGCAGCCCCAGGGGTAAGACTGAAGCTTTCTTT. Protein product: CASSPRGKTEAFF.

The chain joins TRBV15 to TRBJ2-7, with 8 bases fitting TRBD1. This CDR3 is built from 13 residues. The V gene's germline CDR1 is LNHNV and CDR2 YYDKDF (reference sequence). The V and J ends lost 10 bases and 2 bases, in that order; junction bases with no gene match: 7. CDR3 in amino acids: CAIQDRVTYEQYF. In DNA form, the CDR3 reads TGTGCCATCCAGGACAGGGTTACCTACGAGCAGTACTTC.

The chain is built from TRBV4-1 and TRBJ1-5, with D maybe TRBD1 (6 bases). Trimming stripped 3 bases from V and 3 bases from J, with 18 bases between. The V gene's germline CDR1 is MGHRA and CDR2 YSYEKL. CDR3 length: 17 amino acids. Here the CDR3 DNA reads TGCGCCAGCAGCCATCCACAGGGAGGGGACTTCAATCAGCCCCAGCATTTT. It translates to CASSHPQGGDFNQPQHF.

The chain recombines TRBV4-3 with TRBJ1-1; a weak D match, TRBD1 (5 bases). CDR1 and CDR2 from the germline V gene are LGHNA and YSLEER. The CDR3 sequence is 15 residues long. V was clipped by 0 bases and J by 1 base, with 9 bases between them. CDR3 coding DNA: TGCGCCAGCAGCCAAGATGGGGGGTGGAACACTGAAGCTTTCTTT. Translation: CASSQDGGWNTEAFF.

The chain recombines TRBV6-6 with TRBJ1-1; D gene uncertain. With 5 bases removed from V and 6 bases from J, the gap between germline ends came to 16 bases. The CDR3 contains 14 residues. Per the germline V gene, CDR1 is MNHNY and CDR2 is SVGAGI (reference sequence). CDR3 sequence reads: CASSRGREKPEAFF. Here the CDR3 DNA reads TGTGCCAGCAGTCGGGGTCGGGAGAAACCTGAAGCTTTCTTT.